The count of the clone carrying this T cell receptor beta chain is one. This entry is derived from a study of blood T cell repertoires in COVID-19. The overall study: Acute and convalescent COVID-19 specimens originated in the United States, Italy and Spain. PBMCs, B-cell-depleted T cells, or T cells were the source of the cDNA or gDNA that made up the material.

The method was immunoSEQ multiplex PCR; TCRdb's version includes in-frame clones alone and lacks a portion of them. The table has more than 60,000 clones, 88% seen once. It was during active infection that Seattle patients were enrolled and then longitudinally followed. This CDR3 contains 16 residues. V was pared by 0 bases and J by 4 bases, with 12 bases between. Germline CDR1 and CDR2: LNHNV and YYDKDF (reference sequence). The receptor was isolated from an older woman with COVID-19, enrolled during active disease. Sequenced: peripheral blood. This sequence joins TRBV15 and TRBJ2-2; D unclear. CDR3 loop: CATSRDTAGRTGELFF. The CDR3 DNA follows: TGTGCCACCAGCAGAGATACGGCAGGTCGCACCGGGGAGCTGTTTTTT.